The clone carrying this T cell receptor beta chain was detected only a few times. There are 16 residues in the CDR3. V was trimmed by 5 bases and J by 4 bases, leaving 21 bases between them. Germline V gives CDR1 SGHTA, CDR2 FQGNSA. A single record per CDR3 protein comes from TCRdb applying MiXCR to the RT-PCR reads. Of roughly 780,000 distinct CDR3 sequences listed, approximately 17% are singletons. The data were taken from a study of response to subunit inactivated influenza vaccine. The chain joins TRBV7-2 to TRBJ2-7; tentatively, D is TRBD1 (5 bases). Material: PBMCs from blood, obtained around 5 days after vaccination. The TCR originated in a man over 45 who received an inactivated influenza vaccine. The CDR3 region is CASSAPPWTSVYEQYF. The CDR3 bases are TGTGCCAGCAGCGCCCCCCCGTGGACATCAGTGTACGAGCAGTACTTC.